A single T cell receptor (beta chain) is shown here with its context. This clonotype was seen more than once but under ten times. Its specific antigen is unknown. Per-base qualities were not stored, and no clone one base away is much larger. Germline trimming: 0 bases from V, 2 bases from J; junction bases outside gene matches: 4. The germline V gene specifies SGHRS as CDR1 and YFSETQ as CDR2. Measured from the cysteine to the phenylalanine, the CDR3 is 16 residues long. CDR3 DNA only is kept here, 48 bases in frame from base 1. The 39 donors, aged about 6 to 95 years, were systemically healthy Caucasian individuals from Russia. Approximately 9.3 milliliters of peripheral blood were collected from each donor into EDTA-treated Vacutainer tubes. PBMCs were isolated by Ficoll-Paque density-gradient centrifugation, with at least 6 million obtained per sample. Trizol reagent was used to extract total RNA from the PBMCs, yielding at least 6 micrograms per sample. The percentages of naive CD45RAhigh/CD27high T cells were determined by flow cytometry on a PBMC aliquot from every donor.

Library preparation was by 5' RACE. The sequencer listed for this sample is Illumina HiSeq 2500. The second PCR ran for about 7 to 11 cycles and used a J-beta primer mix along with a sample-barcoded 5' primer. A unique molecular identifier was introduced onto each TCR beta cDNA molecule by a template-switch 5' adaptor carrying 12 random nucleotides. Each sample yielded at least 2.5 million CDR3-containing paired-end reads. First-strand cDNA synthesis was performed from all RNA using the Mint cDNA synthesis kit, with priming by a TRBC-specific oligonucleotide. Following uracil-DNA glycosylase treatment, a first 18-cycle PCR with universal primers M1SS and BC2_uni_R was performed on all cDNA. Per the original workflow: Normalization of each sample was performed by random selection of 1 million high-quality reads, each carrying a distinct molecular identifier. Reads sharing molecular identifiers were discarded rather than binned into consensus sequences. MiTCR, with a Q25 quality threshold and the strictest error-elimination algorithm, was used for CDR3 identification, clonotype clustering and error correction. A nonparametric unseen species model using Euler transformation provided a lower-bound estimate of total TCR beta diversity. Through fastp at Q25 and MiXCR, TCRdb rebuilt clones from the public reads, retaining in-frame beta chains. Under each unique CDR3 protein, matching rows form one entry showing the most common genes and DNA. In this record, the V and J calls reflect TCRdb's handling and not the investigators' own analysis. The sample table lists 550,000 to 650,000 distinct CDR3 sequences, roughly 30% of them with a count of one. Of the sample, roughly 14% falls within the top ten clones.

The sample is drawn from a study of blood T cells in healthy people across ages (dated by TCRdb to about 2015). Background for the entire study: In model experiments, template switching captured about one uniquely barcoded TCR beta cDNA molecule for every two T cells. The donors were divided into four age groups: young (average around 16 years), middle-aged (about 40), aged (around 59) and long-lived (roughly 82). Using the same blood draw, the study looked at two additional independent replicas of 1 million unique cDNA reads for two donors, one aged 18 to 30 and the other aged 80 or older. To avoid experimental bias, donors of different ages were distributed randomly across sequencing lanes. The study measured age-related changes in TCR beta repertoire diversity using deep sequencing normalized with unique cDNA molecular identifiers.

Overall study outcomes, separate from this receptor: As age increased, observed TCR beta diversity per million T cells dropped in a roughly linear way, and a significant reduction was already evident by age around 41. Bulk unsorted PBMC profiling prevented conclusive comparison of naive and antigen-experienced compartments. The percentage of naive T cells measured by flow cytometry correlated strongly with observed TCR beta diversity. Compared with the aged group, the long-lived group had more naive CD4+ T cells, fewer expanded clones and increased TCR diversity, suggesting age selection. Because donor CMV infection status was unknown, age-related changes in expanded clonotypes were potentially confounded. Total diversity estimates from one million sequenced T cells were considered lower bounds and underestimates.

The sample consisted of blood. The chain couples TRBV5-1 to TRBJ1-5; 8 middle bases align to TRBD1. This clonotype was obtained from a woman of 80 years or more in good health. The CDR3 amino acid sequence is: CASSLAGQGGNQPQHF. DNA sequence: TGCGCCAGCAGCTTGGCCGGACAGGGAGGCAATCAGCCCCAGCATTTT.